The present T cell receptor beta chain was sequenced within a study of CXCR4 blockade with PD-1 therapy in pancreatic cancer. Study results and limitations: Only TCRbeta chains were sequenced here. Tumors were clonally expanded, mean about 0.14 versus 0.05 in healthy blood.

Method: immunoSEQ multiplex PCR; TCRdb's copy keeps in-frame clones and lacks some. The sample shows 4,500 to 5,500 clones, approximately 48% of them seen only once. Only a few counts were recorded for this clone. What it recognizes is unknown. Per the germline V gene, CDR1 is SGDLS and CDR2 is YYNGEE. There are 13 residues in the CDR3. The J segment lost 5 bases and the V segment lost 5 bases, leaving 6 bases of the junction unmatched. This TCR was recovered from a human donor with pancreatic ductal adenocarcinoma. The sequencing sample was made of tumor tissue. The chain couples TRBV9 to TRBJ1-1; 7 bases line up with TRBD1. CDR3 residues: CASSEQGRTEAFF. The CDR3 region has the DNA TGTGCCAGCAGTGAACAGGGGAGGACTGAAGCTTTCTTT. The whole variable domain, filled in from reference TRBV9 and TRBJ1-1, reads DSGVTQTPKHLITATGQRVTLRCSPRSGDLSVYWYQQSLDQGLQFLIQYYNGEERAKGNILERFSAQQFPDLHSELNLSSLELGDSALYFCASSEQGRTEAFFGQGTRLTVV.